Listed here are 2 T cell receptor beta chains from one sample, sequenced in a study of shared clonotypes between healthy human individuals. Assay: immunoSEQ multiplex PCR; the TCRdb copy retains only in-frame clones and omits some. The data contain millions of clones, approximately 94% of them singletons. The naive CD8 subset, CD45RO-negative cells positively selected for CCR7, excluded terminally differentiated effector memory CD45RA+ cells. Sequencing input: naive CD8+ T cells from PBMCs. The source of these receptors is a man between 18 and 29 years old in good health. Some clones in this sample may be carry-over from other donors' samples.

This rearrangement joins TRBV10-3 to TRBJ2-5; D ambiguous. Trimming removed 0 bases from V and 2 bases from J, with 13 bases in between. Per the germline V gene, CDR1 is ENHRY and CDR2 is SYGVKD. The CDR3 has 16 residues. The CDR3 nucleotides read TGTGCCATCAGTGAGTCCCGCGGAGCCATTCAAGAGACCCAGTACTTC. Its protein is CAISESRGAIQETQYF.

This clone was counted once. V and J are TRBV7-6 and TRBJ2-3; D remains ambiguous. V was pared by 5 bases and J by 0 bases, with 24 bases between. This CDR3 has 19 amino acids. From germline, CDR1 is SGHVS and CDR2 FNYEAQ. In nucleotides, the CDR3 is TGTGCCAGCAGCACGAAGGTAGACCCGCGCAAGACTAGCACAGATACGCAGTATTTT. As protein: CASSTKVDPRKTSTDTQYF.